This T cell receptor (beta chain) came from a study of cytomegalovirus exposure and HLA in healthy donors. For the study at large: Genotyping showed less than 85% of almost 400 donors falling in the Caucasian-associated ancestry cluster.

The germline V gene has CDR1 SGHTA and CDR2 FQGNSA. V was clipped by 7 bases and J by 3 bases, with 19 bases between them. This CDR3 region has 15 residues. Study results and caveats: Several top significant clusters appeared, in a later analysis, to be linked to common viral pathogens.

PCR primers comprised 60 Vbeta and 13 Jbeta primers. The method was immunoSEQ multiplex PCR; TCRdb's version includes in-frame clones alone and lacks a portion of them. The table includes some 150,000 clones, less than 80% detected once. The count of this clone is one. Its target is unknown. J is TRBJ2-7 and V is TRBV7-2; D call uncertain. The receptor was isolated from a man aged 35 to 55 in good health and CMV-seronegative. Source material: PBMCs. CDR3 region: CASTTTRSRYYEQYF. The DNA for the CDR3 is TGTGCCAGCACAACCACACGTTCCAGATACTACGAGCAGTACTTC. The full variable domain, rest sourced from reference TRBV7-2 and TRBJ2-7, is GAGVSQSPSNKVTEKGKDVELRCDPISGHTALYWYRQSLGQGLEFLIYFQGNSAPDKSGLPSDRFSAERTGGSVSTLTIQRTQQEDSAVYLCASTTTRSRYYEQYFGPGTRLTVT.